Presented here are 7 T cell receptor beta chains from one specimen sequenced in a study of patients and donors after allogeneic stem cell transplantation. One entry per CDR3 protein, called by TCRdb with MiXCR from the RT-PCR reads. The sample has roughly 200,000 distinct CDR3 sequences, 41% seen once. The specimen sequenced was blood, either unsorted or a sorted T cell fraction (not recorded which). These receptors were obtained from a human donor who was either an allogeneic HSCT recipient or a stem cell or donor lymphocyte infusion donor (not recorded which). It is not recorded whose cells these are; they may come from a transplant donor.

The V call is TRBV9, the J call TRBJ2-1; 10 bases align to TRBD2. Germline V gives CDR1 SGDLS, CDR2 YYNGEE. The CDR3 length is 16 residues. J lost 5 bases, V lost 3 bases, and 8 bases had no gene match. The CDR3 coding sequence is TGTGCCAGCAGCGGAAGTTTAGCGGGAGGTCACAATGAGCAGTTCTTC. Protein: CASSGSLAGGHNEQFF.

The chain uses TRBV7-9 and TRBJ1-2; D is possibly TRBD1 (6 bases). There are 16 residues in the CDR3. Deletions cut 4 bases from V and 0 bases from J, with 15 bases between. Germline V gene lookup returns CDR1 SEHNR and CDR2 FQNEAQ (reference sequence). CDR3: CASSSWTEHPNYGYTF. The CDR3 DNA follows: TGTGCCAGCAGCTCCTGGACAGAGCACCCTAACTATGGCTACACCTTC.

This clonotype occurred many times. This chain uses TRBV12-3 or TRBV12-4 with TRBJ2-5; D gene uncertain. Between the trimmed V and J ends, which lost 4 bases and 4 bases, there was a span of 4 bases. The CDR3 contains 11 residues. CDR3: CASSSLETQYF. The CDR3 nucleotides are TGTGCCAGCAGTTCCTTAGAGACCCAGTACTTC.

A few counts support this clonotype. The chain recombines TRBV7-2 with TRBJ1-2; D remains ambiguous. This CDR3 contains 14 residues. The germline V and J ends were trimmed by 0 bases and 4 bases, with 9 bases remaining between them. Germline V gives CDR1 SGHTA, CDR2 FQGNSA. CDR3 bases: TGTGCCAGCAGCTTAGCGTGGCAGCCCTATGGCTACACCTTC. It is translated as CASSLAWQPYGYTF. The full variable domain, in which reference TRBV7-2 and TRBJ1-2 provide the parts outside the CDR3, is GAGVSQSPSNKVTEKGKDVELRCDPISGHTALYWYRQSLGQGLEFLIYFQGNSAPDKSGLPSDRFSAERTGGSVSTLTIQRTQQEDSAVYLCASSLAWQPYGYTFGSGTRLTVV.

The sample holds a few counts of this clonotype. The rearrangement links TRBV6-5 to TRBJ1-1; TRBD1 aligns across 7 bases. The germline V gene encodes CDR1 MNHEY and CDR2 SVGAGI. Trimming removed 6 bases from V and 5 bases from J; junction bases left unmatched: 9. The CDR3 has 14 residues. CDR3 region: CASSHSTGKTEAFF. The CDR3 DNA is TGTGCCAGCAGCCATTCGACAGGGAAGACTGAAGCTTTCTTT.

The J gene is TRBJ1-2, the V gene TRBV7-2, with D perhaps matching TRBD1 (5 bases). There are 13 residues in the CDR3. Germline CDR1 and CDR2: SGHTA and FQGNSA. V lost 3 bases and J lost 8, with 13 bases in between. CDR3 nucleotide sequence: TGTGCCAGCAGCTTCAGGGACTCTGGCGGCTACACCTTC. Protein product: CASSFRDSGGYTF.

The V gene is TRBV7-8, the J gene TRBJ2-5; D may be TRBD1 (6 bases). Per the germline V gene, CDR1 is SGHVS and CDR2 is FQNEAQ. The V and J ends lost 2 bases and 5 bases respectively, with 18 bases between them. The CDR3 is made up of 16 amino acids. The CDR3 DNA sequence: TGTGCCAGCAGCTTATGGGACACCCGAGGTACGGAGACCCAGTACTTC. It yields the protein CASSLWDTRGTETQYF.